This TCR beta chain was captured by sequencing in a study of blood T cell repertoires in COVID-19. The overall study: The United States, Italy and Spain were the sources of the acute and convalescent COVID-19 samples. From T cells, B-cell-depleted T cells, or PBMCs came the material, which was cDNA or gDNA.

V was clipped by 8 bases and J by 2 bases, with 12 bases between them. Germline V lookup: CDR1 SEHNR, CDR2 FQNEAQ (reference sequence). The CDR3 sequence is 13 residues long. Authors' data handling: Reference gene primer amplification gave estimated nucleated cell counts. Profiling relied on immunoSEQ multiplex PCR, and the TCRdb table lists in-frame clones only, not all of them. Clone size and V and J calls were adopted from that table, with D and trimming inferred from the DNA. The table has 150,000 to 200,000 clones, approximately 83% seen once; the top ten hold 2.6%. The chain is built from TRBV7-9 and TRBJ1-2; D might be TRBD1 (6 bases). The origin of this receptor is a human donor with acute or convalescent COVID-19. The donor label of this sample is uncertain. The sequencing input was peripheral blood. Written as DNA, the CDR3 is TGTGCCAGCGGGGGGGCCGCAAACTATGGCTACACCTTC. Translating it yields CASGGAANYGYTF.